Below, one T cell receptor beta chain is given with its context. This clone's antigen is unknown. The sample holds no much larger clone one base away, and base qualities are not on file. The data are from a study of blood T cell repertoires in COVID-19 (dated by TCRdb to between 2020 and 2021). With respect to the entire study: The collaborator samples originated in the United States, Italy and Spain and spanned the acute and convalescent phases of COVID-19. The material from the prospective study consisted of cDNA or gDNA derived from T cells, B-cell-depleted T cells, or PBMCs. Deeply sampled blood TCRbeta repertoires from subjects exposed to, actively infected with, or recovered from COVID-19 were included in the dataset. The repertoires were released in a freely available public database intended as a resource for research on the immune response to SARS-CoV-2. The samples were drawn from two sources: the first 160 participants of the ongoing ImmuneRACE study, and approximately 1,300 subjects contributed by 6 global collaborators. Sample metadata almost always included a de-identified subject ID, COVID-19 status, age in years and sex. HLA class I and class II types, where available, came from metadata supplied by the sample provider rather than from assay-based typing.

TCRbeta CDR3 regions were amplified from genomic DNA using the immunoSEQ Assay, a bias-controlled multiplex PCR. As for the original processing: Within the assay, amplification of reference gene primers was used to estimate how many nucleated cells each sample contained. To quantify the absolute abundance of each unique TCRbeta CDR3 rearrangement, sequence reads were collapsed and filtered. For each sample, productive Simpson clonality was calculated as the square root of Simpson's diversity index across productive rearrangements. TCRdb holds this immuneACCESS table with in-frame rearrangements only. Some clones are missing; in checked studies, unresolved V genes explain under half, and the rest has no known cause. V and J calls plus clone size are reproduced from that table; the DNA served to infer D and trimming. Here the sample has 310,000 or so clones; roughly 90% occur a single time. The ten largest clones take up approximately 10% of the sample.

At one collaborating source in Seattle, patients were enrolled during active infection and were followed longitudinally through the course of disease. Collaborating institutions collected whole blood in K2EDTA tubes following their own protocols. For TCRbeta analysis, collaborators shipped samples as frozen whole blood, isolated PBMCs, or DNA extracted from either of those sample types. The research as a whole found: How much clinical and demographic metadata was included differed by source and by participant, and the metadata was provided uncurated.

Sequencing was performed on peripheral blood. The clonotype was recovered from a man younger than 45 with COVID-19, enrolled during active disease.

In nucleotide form, the sequence is TGTGCCAGCAGCTTAGCTCAGGGGGCAGCCGGGGAGCTGTTTTTT. This sequence encodes CASSLAQGAAGELFF. The chain was built from TRBV7-9 and TRBJ2-2; 8 bases in between match TRBD1. Reading from cysteine to phenylalanine, the CDR3 counts 15 amino acids. Only the CDR3 DNA stays, 45 bases, in frame from base 1. Ends trimmed: V by 0 bases, J by 6 bases; bases unmatched to a gene: 3. Sequences SEHNR (CDR1) and FQNEAQ (CDR2) are obtained from the germline V gene (reference sequence).